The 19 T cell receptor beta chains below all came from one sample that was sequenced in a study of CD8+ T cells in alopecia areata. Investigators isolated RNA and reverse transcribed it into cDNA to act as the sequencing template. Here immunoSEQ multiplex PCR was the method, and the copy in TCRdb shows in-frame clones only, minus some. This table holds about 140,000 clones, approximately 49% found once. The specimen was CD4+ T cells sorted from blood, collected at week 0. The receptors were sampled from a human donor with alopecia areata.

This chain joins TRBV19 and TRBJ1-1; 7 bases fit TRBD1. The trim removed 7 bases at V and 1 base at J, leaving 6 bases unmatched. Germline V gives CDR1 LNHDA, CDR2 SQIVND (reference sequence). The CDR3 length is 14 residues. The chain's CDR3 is CASTPRTGNTEAFF. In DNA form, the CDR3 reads TGTGCCAGTACCCCCCGGACAGGGAACACTGAAGCTTTCTTT.

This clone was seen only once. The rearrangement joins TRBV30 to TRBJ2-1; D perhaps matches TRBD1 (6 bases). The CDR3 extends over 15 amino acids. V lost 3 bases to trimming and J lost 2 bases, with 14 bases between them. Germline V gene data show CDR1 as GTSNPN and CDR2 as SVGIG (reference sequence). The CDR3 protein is CAWSQGFGAYNEQFF. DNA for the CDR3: TGTGCCTGGAGCCAGGGGTTTGGGGCCTACAATGAGCAGTTCTTC.

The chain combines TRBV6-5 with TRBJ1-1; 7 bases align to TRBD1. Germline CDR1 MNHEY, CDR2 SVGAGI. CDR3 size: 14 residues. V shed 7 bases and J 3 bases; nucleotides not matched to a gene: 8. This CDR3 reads CASKRPGGDTEAFF. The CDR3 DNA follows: TGTGCCAGCAAAAGGCCAGGGGGTGACACTGAAGCTTTCTTT.

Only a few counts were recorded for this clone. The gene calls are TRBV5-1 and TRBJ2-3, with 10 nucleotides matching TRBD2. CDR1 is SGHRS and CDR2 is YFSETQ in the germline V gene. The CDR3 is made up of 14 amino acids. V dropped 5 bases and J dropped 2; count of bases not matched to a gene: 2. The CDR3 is CASRLAGLTDTQYF. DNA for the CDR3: TGCGCCAGCAGACTAGCGGGACTCACAGATACGCAGTATTTT.

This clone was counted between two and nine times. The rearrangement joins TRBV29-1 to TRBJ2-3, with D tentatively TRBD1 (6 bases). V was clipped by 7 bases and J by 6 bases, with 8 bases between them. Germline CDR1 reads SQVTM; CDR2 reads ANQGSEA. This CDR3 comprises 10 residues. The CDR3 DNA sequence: TGCAGCGCCGACAGGGATACGCAGTATTTT. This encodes CSADRDTQYF.

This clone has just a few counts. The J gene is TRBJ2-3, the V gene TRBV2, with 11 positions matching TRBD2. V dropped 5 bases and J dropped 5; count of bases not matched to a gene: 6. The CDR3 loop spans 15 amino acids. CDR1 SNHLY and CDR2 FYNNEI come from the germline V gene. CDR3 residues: CASSPVTSGGDTQYF. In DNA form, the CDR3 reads TGTGCCAGCAGTCCCGTTACTAGCGGGGGAGATACGCAGTATTTT.

The CDR3 DNA reads as TGCGCCAGCAGCTTCTCGGGTCAAGGGGAGACCCAGTACTTC. Translating it yields CASSFSGQGETQYF. V usage is TRBV5-1 and J usage is TRBJ2-5; no clear D gene. Trimming left V 2 bases short and J 5 bases short, with 13 bases between. Per germline, CDR1 SGHRS and CDR2 YFSETQ. The CDR3 extends over 14 amino acids.

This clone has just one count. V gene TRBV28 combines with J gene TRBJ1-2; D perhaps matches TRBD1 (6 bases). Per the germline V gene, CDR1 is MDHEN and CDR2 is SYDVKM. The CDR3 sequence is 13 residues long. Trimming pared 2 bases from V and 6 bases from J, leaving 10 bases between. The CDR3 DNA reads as TGTGCCAGCAGTTTAAGACAGGCCGATGGCTACACCTTC. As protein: CASSLRQADGYTF.

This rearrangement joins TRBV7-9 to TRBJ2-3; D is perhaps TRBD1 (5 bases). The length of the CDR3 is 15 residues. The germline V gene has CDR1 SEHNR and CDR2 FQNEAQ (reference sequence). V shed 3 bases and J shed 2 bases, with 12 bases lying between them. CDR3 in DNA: TGTGCCAGCAGCTTGAAGGGGTCCAACACAGATACGCAGTATTTT. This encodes CASSLKGSNTDTQYF.

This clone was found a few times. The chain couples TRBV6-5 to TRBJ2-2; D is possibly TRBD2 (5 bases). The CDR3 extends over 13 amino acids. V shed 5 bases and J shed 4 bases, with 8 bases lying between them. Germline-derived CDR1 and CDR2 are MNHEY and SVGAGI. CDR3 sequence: CASSSGTTGELFF. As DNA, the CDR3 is TGTGCCAGCAGTAGCGGAACCACCGGGGAGCTGTTTTTT.

CDR3 in DNA: TGTGCCACCAGCAGAGATCGCAGGGTCAACGGGGAGCTGTTTTTT. Protein sequence: CATSRDRRVNGELFF. This chain joins TRBV15 and TRBJ2-2; TRBD1 might be the D (5 bases). This CDR3 is built from 15 residues. Trimming removed 0 bases from V and 7 bases from J, with 12 bases in between. Germline CDR1 reads LNHNV; CDR2 reads YYDKDF (reference sequence).

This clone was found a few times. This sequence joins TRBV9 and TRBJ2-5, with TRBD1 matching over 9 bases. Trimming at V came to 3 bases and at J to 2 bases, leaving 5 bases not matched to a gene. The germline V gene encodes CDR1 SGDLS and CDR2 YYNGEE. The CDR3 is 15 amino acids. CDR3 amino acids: CASSAGTGRQETQYF. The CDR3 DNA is TGTGCCAGCAGCGCAGGGACAGGGAGACAAGAGACCCAGTACTTC.

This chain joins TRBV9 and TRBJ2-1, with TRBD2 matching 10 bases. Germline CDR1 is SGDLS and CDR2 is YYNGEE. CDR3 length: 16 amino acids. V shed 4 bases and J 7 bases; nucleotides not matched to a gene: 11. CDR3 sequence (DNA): TGTGCCAGCAGCTTCAGCGGGAGGGCCCCCGGAAATGAGCAGTTCTTC. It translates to CASSFSGRAPGNEQFF.

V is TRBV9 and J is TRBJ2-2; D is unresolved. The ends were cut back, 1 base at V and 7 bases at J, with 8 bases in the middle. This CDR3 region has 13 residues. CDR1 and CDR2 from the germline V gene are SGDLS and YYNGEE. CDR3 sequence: CASSVRVIGELFF. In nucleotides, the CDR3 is TGTGCCAGCAGCGTAAGGGTCATCGGGGAGCTGTTTTTT.

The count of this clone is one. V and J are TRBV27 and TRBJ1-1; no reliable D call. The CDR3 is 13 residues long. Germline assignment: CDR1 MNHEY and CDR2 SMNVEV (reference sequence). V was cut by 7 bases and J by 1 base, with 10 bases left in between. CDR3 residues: CASNKGGNTEAFF. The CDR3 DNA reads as TGTGCCAGCAATAAGGGAGGGAACACTGAAGCTTTCTTT.

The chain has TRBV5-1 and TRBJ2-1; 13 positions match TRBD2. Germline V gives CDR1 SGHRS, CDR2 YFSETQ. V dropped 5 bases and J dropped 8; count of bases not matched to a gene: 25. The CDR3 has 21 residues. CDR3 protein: CASRVFRGETTSGRAVDEQFF. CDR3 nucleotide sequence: TGCGCCAGCAGAGTTTTCAGGGGGGAGACAACTAGCGGGAGGGCGGTCGATGAGCAGTTCTTC.

The CDR3 region has the DNA TGCGCCAGCAGCCGAGCGGGAGAGGCCCAGAGGCAGTACTTC. Its protein is CASSRAGEAQRQYF. The rearrangement joins TRBV4-1 to TRBJ2-7; 8 nucleotides match TRBD2. CDR3 length: 14 residues. V dropped 4 bases and J dropped 9; count of bases not matched to a gene: 11. From germline, CDR1 is MGHRA and CDR2 YSYEKL.

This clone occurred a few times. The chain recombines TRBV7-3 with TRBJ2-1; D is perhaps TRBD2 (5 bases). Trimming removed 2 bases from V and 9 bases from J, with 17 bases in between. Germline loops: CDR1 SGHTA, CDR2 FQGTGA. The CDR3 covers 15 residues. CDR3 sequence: CASSLAETIFGEQFF. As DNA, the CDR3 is TGTGCCAGCAGCTTAGCTGAGACTATATTTGGTGAGCAGTTCTTC. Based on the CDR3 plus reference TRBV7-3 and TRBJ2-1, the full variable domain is GAGVSQTPSNKVTEKGKYVELRCDPISGHTALYWYRQSLGQGPEFLIYFQGTGAADDSGLPNDRFFAVRPEGSVSTLKIQRTERGDSAVYLCASSLAETIFGEQFFGPGTRLTVL.

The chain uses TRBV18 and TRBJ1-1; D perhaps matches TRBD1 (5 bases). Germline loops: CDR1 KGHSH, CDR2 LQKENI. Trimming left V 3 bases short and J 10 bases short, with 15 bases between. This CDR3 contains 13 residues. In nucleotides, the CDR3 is TGTGCCAGCTCACCCCTCGGGGGTCTAGTAGCTTTCTTT. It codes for CASSPLGGLVAFF.